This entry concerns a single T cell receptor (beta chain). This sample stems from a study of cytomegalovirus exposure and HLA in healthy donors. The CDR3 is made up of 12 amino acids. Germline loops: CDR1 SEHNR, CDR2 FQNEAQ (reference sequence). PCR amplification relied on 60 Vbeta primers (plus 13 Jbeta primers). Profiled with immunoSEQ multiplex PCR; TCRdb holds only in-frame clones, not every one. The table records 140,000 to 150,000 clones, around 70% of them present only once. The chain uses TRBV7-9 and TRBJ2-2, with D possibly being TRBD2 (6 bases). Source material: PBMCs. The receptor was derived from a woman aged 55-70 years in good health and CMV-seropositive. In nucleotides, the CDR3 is TGTTCCACCAGTGGGGACTCCGGGGAGCTGTTTTTT. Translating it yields CSTSGDSGELFF.